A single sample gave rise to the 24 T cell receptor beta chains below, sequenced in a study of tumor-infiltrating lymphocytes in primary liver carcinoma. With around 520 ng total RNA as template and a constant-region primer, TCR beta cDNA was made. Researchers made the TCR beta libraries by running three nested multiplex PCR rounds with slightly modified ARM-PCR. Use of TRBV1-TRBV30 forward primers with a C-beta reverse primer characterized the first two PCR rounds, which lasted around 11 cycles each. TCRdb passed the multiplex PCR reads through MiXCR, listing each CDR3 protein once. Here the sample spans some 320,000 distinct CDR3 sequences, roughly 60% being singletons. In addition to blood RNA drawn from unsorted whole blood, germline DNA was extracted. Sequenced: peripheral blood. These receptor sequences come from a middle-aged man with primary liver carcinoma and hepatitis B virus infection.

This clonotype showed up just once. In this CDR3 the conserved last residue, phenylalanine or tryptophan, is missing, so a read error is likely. CDR3 sequence reads: CSVCRTGTIGCEQYS. CDR3 sequence (DNA): TGCAGCGTTTGTCGGACAGGGACTATCGGGTGCGAGCAGTACTCC. The genes are TRBV29-1 and TRBJ2-7; TRBD1 is a possible D gene (8 bases). Germline V gene data show CDR1 as SQVTM and CDR2 as ANQGSEA. The CDR3 consists of 15 residues. V was shortened by 5 bases and J by 6 bases, with 23 bases between the two germline ends.

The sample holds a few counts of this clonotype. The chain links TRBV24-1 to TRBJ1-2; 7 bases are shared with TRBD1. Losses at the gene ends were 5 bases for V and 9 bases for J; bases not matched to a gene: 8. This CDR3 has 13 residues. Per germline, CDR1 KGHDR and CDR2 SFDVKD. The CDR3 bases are TGTGCCACCAGTGCCGTGGGACAGCTGAGCTACACCTTC. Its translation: CATSAVGQLSYTF.

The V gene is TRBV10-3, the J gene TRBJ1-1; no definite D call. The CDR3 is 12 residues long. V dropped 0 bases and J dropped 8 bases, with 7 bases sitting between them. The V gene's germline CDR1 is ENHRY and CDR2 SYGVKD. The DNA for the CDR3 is TGTGCCATCAGTGAGTCGGGTAGAGAAGCTTTCTTT. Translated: CAISESGREAFF.

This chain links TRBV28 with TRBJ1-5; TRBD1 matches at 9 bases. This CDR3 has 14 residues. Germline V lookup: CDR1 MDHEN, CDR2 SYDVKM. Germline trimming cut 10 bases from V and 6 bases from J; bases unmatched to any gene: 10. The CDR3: CAIIAGTGLQPQHF. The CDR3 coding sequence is TGTGCCATCATCGCGGGGACAGGGCTTCAGCCCCAGCATTTT.

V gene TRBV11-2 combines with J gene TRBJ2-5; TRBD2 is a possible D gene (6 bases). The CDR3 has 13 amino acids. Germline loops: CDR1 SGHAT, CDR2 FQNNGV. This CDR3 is CDGSLAAWETQYF. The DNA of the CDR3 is TGTGACGGCAGCTTAGCGGCGTGGGAGACCCAGTACTTC.

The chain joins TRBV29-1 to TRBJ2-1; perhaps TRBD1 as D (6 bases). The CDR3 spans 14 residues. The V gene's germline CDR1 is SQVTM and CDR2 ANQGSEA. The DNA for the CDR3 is TGCAGTGTCGACGGGACAAGGGTGAGCAATGAGCAGTTCTTC. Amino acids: CSVDGTRVSNEQFF.

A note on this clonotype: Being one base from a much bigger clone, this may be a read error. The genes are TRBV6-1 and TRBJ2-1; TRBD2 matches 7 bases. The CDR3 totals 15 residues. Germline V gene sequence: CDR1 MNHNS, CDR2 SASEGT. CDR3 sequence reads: CASSESASGYNGQFF. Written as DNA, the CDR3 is TGTGCCAGCAGTGAATCGGCTAGCGGCTACAATGGGCAGTTCTTC.

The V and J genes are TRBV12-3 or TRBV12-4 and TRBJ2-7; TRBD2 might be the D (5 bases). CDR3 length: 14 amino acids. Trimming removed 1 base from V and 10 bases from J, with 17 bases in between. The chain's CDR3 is CASSLVPSEGEQYF. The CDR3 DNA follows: TGTGCCAGCAGTTTAGTTCCCAGCGAGGGCGAACAGTACTTC.

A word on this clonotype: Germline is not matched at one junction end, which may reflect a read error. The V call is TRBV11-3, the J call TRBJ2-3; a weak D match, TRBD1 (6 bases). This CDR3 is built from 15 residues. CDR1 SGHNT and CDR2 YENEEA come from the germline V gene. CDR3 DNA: TGTGCCAGCAGCCTAGGCGTGGGACACACAGATACGCAGTACTTT. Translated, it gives CASSLGVGHTDTQYF.

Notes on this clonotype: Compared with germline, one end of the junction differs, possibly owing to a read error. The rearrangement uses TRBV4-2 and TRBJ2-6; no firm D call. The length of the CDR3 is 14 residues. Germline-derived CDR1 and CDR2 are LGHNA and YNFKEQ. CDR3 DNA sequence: TGTGCCAGTAGCCAAGACCGTGGGGACAACGTCCTGACTTTC. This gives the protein CASSQDRGDNVLTF.

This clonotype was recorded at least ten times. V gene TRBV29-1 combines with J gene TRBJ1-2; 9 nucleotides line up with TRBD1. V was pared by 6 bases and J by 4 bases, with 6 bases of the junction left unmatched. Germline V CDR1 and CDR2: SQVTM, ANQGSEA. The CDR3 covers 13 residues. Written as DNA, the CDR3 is TGCAGCGTGTCCGGGACAGGGCGCTATGGCTACACCTTC. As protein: CSVSGTGRYGYTF.

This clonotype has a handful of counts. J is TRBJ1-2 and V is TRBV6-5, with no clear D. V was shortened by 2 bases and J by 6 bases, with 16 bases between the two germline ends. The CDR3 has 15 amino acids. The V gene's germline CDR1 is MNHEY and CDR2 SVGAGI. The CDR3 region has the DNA TGTGCCAGCAGTTACCTTCCCGTCAAGATCCATGGCTACACCTTC. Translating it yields CASSYLPVKIHGYTF.

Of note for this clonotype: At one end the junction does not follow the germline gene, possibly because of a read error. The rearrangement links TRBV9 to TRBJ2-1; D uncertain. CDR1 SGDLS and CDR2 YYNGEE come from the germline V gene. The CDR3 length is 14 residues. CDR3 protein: CASSVGYLNNEQFF. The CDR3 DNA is TGTGCCAGCAGCGTAGGCTACCTGAACAATGAACAGTTCTTC.

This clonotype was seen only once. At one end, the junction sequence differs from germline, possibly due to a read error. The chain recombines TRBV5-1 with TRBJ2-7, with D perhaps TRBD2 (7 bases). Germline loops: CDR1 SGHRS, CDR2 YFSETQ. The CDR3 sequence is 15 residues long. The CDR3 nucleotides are TGCGCCCGCAGCTTGGGGGGGCGAGGGACCTACGAGCAGTACTTC. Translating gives CARSLGGRGTYEQYF. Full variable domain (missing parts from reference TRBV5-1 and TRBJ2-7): KAGVTQTPRYLIKTRGQQVTLSCSPISGHRSVSWYQQTPGQGLQFLFEYFSETQRNKGNFPGRFSGRQFSNSRSEMNVSTLELGDSALYLCARSLGGRGTYEQYFGPGTRLTVT.

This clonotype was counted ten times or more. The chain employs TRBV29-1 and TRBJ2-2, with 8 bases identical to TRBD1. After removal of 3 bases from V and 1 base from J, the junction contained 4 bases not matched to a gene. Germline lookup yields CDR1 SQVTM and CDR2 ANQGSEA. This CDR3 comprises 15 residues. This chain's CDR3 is CSVDAGGGNTGELFF. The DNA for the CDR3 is TGCAGCGTTGATGCAGGGGGCGGGAACACCGGGGAGCTGTTTTTT.

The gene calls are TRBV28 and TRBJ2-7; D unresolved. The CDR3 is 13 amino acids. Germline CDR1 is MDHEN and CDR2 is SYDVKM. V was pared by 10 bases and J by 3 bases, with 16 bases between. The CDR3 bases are TGTGCCAACCCTCCGAGGAAGAGCTACGAGCAGTACTTC. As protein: CANPPRKSYEQYF.

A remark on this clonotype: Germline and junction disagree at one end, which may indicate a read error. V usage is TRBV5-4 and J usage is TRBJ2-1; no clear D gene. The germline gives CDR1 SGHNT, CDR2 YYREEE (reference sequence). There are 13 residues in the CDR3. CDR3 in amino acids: CASNLIGSVRQFF. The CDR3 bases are TGTGCCAGCAACTTGATAGGGTCGGTGAGGCAGTTCTTC.

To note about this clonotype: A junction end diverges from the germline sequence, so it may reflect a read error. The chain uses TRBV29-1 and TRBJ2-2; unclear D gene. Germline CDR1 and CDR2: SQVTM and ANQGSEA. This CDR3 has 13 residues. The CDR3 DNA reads TGCAGTGTCTCGAGGAGTTACACAGGGGAGCTGTTTTTT. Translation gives CSVSRSYTGELFF.

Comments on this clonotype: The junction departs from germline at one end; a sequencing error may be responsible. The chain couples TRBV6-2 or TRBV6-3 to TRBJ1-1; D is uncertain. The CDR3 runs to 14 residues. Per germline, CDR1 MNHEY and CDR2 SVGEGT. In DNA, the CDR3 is TGTGCCCGCAGTTATGAGTGGGGAAACACTGAAGCTTTCTTT. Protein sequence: CARSYEWGNTEAFF.

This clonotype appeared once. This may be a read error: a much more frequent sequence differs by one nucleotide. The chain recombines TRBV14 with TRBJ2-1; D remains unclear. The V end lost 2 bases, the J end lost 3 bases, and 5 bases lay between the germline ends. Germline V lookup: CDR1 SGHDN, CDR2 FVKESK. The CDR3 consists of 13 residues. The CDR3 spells CASSQQDYNEQFF. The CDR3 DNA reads TGTGCCAGCAGCCAACAGGACTACAATGAGCAGTTCTTC.

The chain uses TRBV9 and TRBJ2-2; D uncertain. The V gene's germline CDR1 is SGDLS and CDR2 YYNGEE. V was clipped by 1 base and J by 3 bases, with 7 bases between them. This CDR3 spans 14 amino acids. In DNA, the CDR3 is TGTGCCAGCAGCGTACGGGTCGACACCGGGGAGCTGTTTTTT. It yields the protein CASSVRVDTGELFF.

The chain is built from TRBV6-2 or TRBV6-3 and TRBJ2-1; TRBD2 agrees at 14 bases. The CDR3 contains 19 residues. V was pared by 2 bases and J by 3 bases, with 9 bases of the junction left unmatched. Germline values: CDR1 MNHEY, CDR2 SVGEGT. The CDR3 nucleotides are TGTGCCAGCAGTTACCCCGGGACTAGCGGGAGCTCTTTCTACAATGAGCAGTTCTTC. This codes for CASSYPGTSGSSFYNEQFF.

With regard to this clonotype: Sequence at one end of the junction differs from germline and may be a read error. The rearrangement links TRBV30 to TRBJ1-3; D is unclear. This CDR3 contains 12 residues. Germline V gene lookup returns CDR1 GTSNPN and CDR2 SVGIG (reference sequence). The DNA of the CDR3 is TGTGCCTGGAGGGCTGAAGGGAACACTATATATTTT. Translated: CAWRAEGNTIYF.

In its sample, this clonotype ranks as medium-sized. The DNA for the CDR3 is TGTGCCAGCAGCTTCCAGGGACCGCTGGACAATGAGCAGTTCTTC. As protein: CASSFQGPLDNEQFF. The rearrangement uses TRBV11-1 and TRBJ2-1; D assignment may be TRBD1 or TRBD2 (5 bases each). The CDR3 extends over 15 amino acids. Germline assignment: CDR1 SGHAT and CDR2 FQDESV (reference sequence). The germline V and J ends were trimmed by 3 bases and 5 bases, with 14 bases remaining between them.